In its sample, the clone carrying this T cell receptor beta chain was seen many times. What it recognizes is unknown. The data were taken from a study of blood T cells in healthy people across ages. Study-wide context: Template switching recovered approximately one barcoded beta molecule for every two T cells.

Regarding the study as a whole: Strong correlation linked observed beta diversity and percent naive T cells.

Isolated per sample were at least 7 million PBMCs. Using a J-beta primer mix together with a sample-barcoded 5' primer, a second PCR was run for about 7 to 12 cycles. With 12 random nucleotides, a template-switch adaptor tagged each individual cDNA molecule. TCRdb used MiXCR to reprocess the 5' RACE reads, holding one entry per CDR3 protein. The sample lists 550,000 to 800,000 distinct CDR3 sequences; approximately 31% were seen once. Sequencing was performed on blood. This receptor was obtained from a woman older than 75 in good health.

CDR3 sequence reads: CSARDPGRGANVLTF. The CDR3 nucleotides are TGCAGTGCTAGGGACCCGGGGCGGGGGGCCAACGTCCTGACTTTC. The chain combines TRBV20-1 with TRBJ2-6, with D perhaps TRBD1 or TRBD2 (5 bases each). The CDR3 is 15 amino acids. The V end was cut by 3 bases, the J end by 4 bases, with 13 bases between. Germline V lookup: CDR1 DFQATT, CDR2 SNEGSKA (reference sequence).